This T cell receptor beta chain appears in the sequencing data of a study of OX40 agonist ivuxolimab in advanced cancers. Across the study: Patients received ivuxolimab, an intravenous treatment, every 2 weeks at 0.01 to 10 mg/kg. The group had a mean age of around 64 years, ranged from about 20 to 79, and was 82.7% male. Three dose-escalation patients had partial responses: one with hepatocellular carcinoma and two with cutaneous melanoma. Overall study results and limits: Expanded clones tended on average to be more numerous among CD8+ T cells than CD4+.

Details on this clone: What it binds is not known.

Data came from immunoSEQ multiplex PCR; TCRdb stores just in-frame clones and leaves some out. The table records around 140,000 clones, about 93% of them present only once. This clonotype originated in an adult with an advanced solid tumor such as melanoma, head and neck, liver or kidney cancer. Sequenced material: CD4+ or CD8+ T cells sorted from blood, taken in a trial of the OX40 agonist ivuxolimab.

The CDR3 nucleotides read TGTGCCAGCAGCACTCGATCCTCTCTAGCGGGGGCCCACAATGAGCAGTTCTTC. The encoded protein is CASSTRSSLAGAHNEQFF. The J gene is TRBJ2-1, the V gene TRBV27, with TRBD2 matching over 10 bases. Per the germline V gene, CDR1 is MNHEY and CDR2 is SMNVEV (reference sequence). The CDR3 has 18 amino acids. The junction had 16 bases not matched to a gene; V was cut back by 6 bases and J by 5 bases.